Below, one T cell receptor beta chain is given with its context. Its specificity is not known. This sample was included in a study of identical twins. V dropped 6 bases and J dropped 1; count of bases not matched to a gene: 9. CDR3 length equals 17 residues. Germline values: CDR1 SNHLY, CDR2 FYNNEI. TCRdb re-derived calls from the 5' RACE reads in MiXCR, one entry per CDR3 protein. There are 1.5 million to 2 million distinct CDR3 sequences in the sample; around 33% occur only once, and approximately 0.29% lies in the top ten. Study outcomes and limitations: Abundant cord blood beta clonotypes carried fewer insertions; memory repertoires showed none. Models underestimated TCR alpha sharing (out-of-frame) in monozygotic twins.

What was sequenced was cord blood. The clonotype comes from a newborn girl in good health. The chain combines TRBV2 with TRBJ2-2, with TRBD2 identical over 9 bases. The CDR3 loop reads CASRKSRLAENTGELFF. CDR3 bases: TGTGCCAGCAGGAAGTCCCGACTAGCGGAGAACACCGGGGAGCTGTTTTTT.